The text below deals with one TCR beta chain. It lacks a known antigen. Base qualities are not provided; no much larger clone lies one nucleotide away. The sample belongs to a study of blood T cell repertoires in COVID-19 (TCRdb year 2020). For the study in its entirety: Samples covering the acute and convalescent phases of COVID-19 were provided by collaborators in the United States, Italy and Spain. The material from the prospective study consisted of cDNA or gDNA derived from T cells, B-cell-depleted T cells, or PBMCs. Samples were obtained from the ongoing ImmuneRACE study (first 160 participants) and from 950 to 1,500 subjects provided by 6 global collaborators. The repertoires were made available in a free public database intended to serve as a resource for research on the immune response to SARS-CoV-2. Nearly every sample came with metadata listing a de-identified subject ID, COVID-19 status, age in years and sex. Where HLA class I and class II types were available, the types were taken from metadata supplied by the sample provider, not from assay-based typing. The dataset comprised deeply sampled blood TCRbeta repertoires from subjects exposed to, actively infected with, or recovered from COVID-19.

In the prospective study, participants were 18 to 89 years old, resided in 24 geographic areas of the United States, and were enrolled through a virtual design. Cohort assignment in the prospective study relied on participant-reported clinical history from a screening survey and a study questionnaire. In the prospective study, whole blood, serum and a nasopharyngeal or oropharyngeal swab were collected from each participant by mobile phlebotomists. Participants in the prospective study had the option to provide additional blood draws and questionnaires over an approximately 2-month period. Before DNA extraction, blood samples from the prospective study were shipped at room temperature or frozen. Study-wide conclusions, independent of this receptor: How much clinical and demographic metadata was included differed by source and by participant, and the metadata was provided uncurated.

Trimming accounts for 3 bases at V and 4 bases at J, while the number of junction bases matched to no gene is 5. Looking up the germline V gene (reference sequence) yields CDR1 LNHDA and CDR2 SQIVND. The CDR3 goes from the cysteine to the phenylalanine over 14 residues. CDR3 DNA is the only sequence kept; it has 42 bases, read in frame from the first base. TCRbeta CDR3 regions were amplified from genomic DNA using the immunoSEQ Assay, a bias-controlled multiplex PCR. Per the authors' processing: The number of nucleated cells in each sample was estimated by amplification of reference gene primers within the assay. To quantify the absolute abundance of each unique TCRbeta CDR3 rearrangement, sequence reads were collapsed and filtered. For each sample, productive Simpson clonality was calculated as the square root of Simpson's diversity index across productive rearrangements. The clones in this table, taken by TCRdb from immuneACCESS, are in-frame only. Not every clone is retained; where verified, under half of the shortfall comes from an unresolved V gene, and the cause of the rest is unknown. The V and J calls and clone size are taken from that table; D and trimming were inferred from the DNA. Recorded for this sample are 200,000 or so clones; more than 80% of them occurred a single time. Approximately 3.8% of the sample comes from the top ten.

The chain uses TRBV19 and TRBJ1-1; TRBD1 agrees with 7 junctional bases. This receptor was taken from a woman younger than 35 in a cohort exposed to, infected with or recovered from COVID-19 (not recorded which). Sequencing used PBMCs or T cells enriched from blood (not recorded which). DNA sequence: TGTGCCAGTAGTATCTTTGCAGGGGGCACTGAAGCTTTCTTT. The translation is CASSIFAGGTEAFF.